A single sample gave rise to the 6 T cell receptor beta chains below, sequenced in a study of T-cell reconstitution after alpha-beta-depleted transplantation in children. The library targeted TCRbeta and was prepared with unique molecular identifiers. TCRdb re-called the PCR reads with MiXCR, one entry per CDR3 protein. The profile shows fewer than 400,000 distinct CDR3 sequences, around 25% of them singletons. The source material was PBMCs, mostly from graft donor cells, sampled 180 days after TCRalphabeta/CD19-depleted stem cell transplant. These receptors came from a male patient younger than 18 who had a stem cell transplant for acute lymphoblastic leukemia, so the T cells may come from the graft donor.

This clonotype was observed a few times. The gene calls are TRBV15 and TRBJ1-2; a weak D match, TRBD1 (6 bases). This CDR3 comprises 13 residues. Trimming removed 5 bases from V and 7 bases from J, with 14 bases in between. Germline lookup yields CDR1 LNHNV and CDR2 YYDKDF (reference sequence). The DNA for the CDR3 is TGTGCCACCAGCGGCGACAGGCGCGGTGGCTACACCTTC. Translation: CATSGDRRGGYTF.

The chain employs TRBV5-1 and TRBJ2-1, with D uncertain. The CDR3 totals 15 residues. Trimming shortened V by 1 base and J by 0 bases, and 8 bases separated the two germline ends. Germline V gene data show CDR1 as SGHRS and CDR2 as YFSETQ. CDR3 protein: CASSLWISSYNEQFF. The CDR3 nucleotides are TGCGCCAGCAGCTTGTGGATTAGCTCCTACAATGAGCAGTTCTTC.

The chain joins TRBV3-1 to TRBJ2-7; D unclear. The CDR3 sequence is 13 residues long. V was pared by 0 bases and J by 3 bases, with 6 bases between. Per the germline V gene, CDR1 is LGHDT and CDR2 is YNNKEL (reference sequence). The chain's CDR3 is CASSQEVLYEQYF. CDR3 nucleotide sequence: TGTGCCAGCAGCCAAGAGGTACTCTACGAGCAGTACTTC.

The chain couples TRBV20-1 to TRBJ2-3, with D unclear. The V gene lost 0 bases and the J gene lost 9 bases, with 16 bases spanning the gap. Per the germline V gene, CDR1 is DFQATT and CDR2 is SNEGSKA (reference sequence). This CDR3 is built from 14 residues. DNA of the CDR3: TGCAGTGCTAGAGATAATGTTGGGGTCGAGACGCAGTATTTT. Encoded protein: CSARDNVGVETQYF.

The V gene is TRBV12-3 or TRBV12-4, the J gene TRBJ2-4, with D perhaps being TRBD1 or TRBD2 (5 bases each). The CDR3 has 16 residues. The V gene lost 3 bases and the J gene lost 2 bases, with 14 bases spanning the gap. CDR3 sequence: CASSFEWGRSKNIQYF. The CDR3 DNA follows: TGTGCCAGCAGTTTCGAGTGGGGACGGTCCAAAAACATTCAGTACTTC.

The chain recombines TRBV5-6 with TRBJ2-5; a possible D gene is TRBD1 (6 bases). CDR3 size: 15 residues. Germline CDR1 is SGHDT and CDR2 is YYEEEE. The V end lost 4 bases, the J end lost 2 bases, and 15 bases lay between the germline ends. CDR3 in DNA: TGTGCCAGCAGCCGACCGGGACACCATCAAGAGACCCAGTACTTC. This encodes CASSRPGHHQETQYF.